Listed here are 3 T cell receptor beta chains from one sample, sequenced in a study of naive and memory T cell subsets. An equimolar mix of two oligonucleotides served as the beta constant-region primer for TRBC1 and TRBC2. Ligated cDNA was amplified by four rounds of PCR with nested alpha and beta constant-region primers and SP2. TCRdb analysed the UMI-ligation and nested PCR reads with MiXCR anew, one entry per CDR3 protein. Of roughly 130,000 distinct CDR3 sequences listed, roughly 32% are singletons. Sequenced sample: central memory CD4+ T cells from blood. Receptor source: a human donor in good health.

This rearrangement joins TRBV11-2 to TRBJ2-6; D not certain. Germline loops: CDR1 SGHAT, CDR2 FQNNGV. V was pared by 4 bases and J by 0 bases, with 10 bases between. The CDR3 covers 16 residues. In DNA, the CDR3 is TGTGCCAGCAGCTCCGTTAAGCTCTCTGGGGCCAACGTCCTGACTTTC. It yields the protein CASSSVKLSGANVLTF.

This clonotype was seen only a few times. The V gene is TRBV12-3 or TRBV12-4, the J gene TRBJ2-2; D is ambiguous. The CDR3 runs to 15 residues. Trimming pared 3 bases from V and 7 bases from J, leaving 15 bases between. The CDR3 spells CASSLVMVGIGELFF. The CDR3 coding sequence is TGTGCCAGCAGTTTGGTTATGGTAGGGATCGGGGAGCTGTTTTTT.

The gene calls are TRBV24-1 and TRBJ1-2; D is undetermined. Trimming removed 1 base at V and 1 base at J, with 6 bases between. Looked up from germline, CDR1 is KGHDR and CDR2 is SFDVKD. The CDR3 contains 14 residues. In nucleotides, the CDR3 is TGTGCCACCAGTGATTTTGCGGTTAACTATGGCTACACCTTC. Amino acid sequence: CATSDFAVNYGYTF.